This T cell receptor beta chain was sequenced in a study of metastatic and nonmetastatic thyroid tumors. This clone showed up many times. The same CDR3 also results from other DNA sequences found in this sample. Through MiXCR, TCRdb re-clonotyped the PCR reads. The sample yields around 10,000 clones, 12% seen once. Patients underwent thyroid surgery, and none had received any treatment before it. Looked up from germline, CDR1 is SEHNR and CDR2 is FQNEAQ (reference sequence). V lost 5 bases to trimming and J lost 8 bases, with 9 bases between them. The CDR3 extends over 12 amino acids. This receptor was taken from a female donor with papillary thyroid cancer or a benign thyroid nodule (not recorded which). Some clones in this sample may be carry-over from other donors' samples. Sequenced sample: blood. V gene TRBV7-9 combines with J gene TRBJ1-4; D call uncertain. The CDR3 is CASSPMGEKLFF. The CDR3 nucleotides read TGTGCCAGCAGCCCGATGGGCGAAAAACTGTTTTTT.